The rows below give T cell receptor beta chains drawn from one sample of a study of Graves' ophthalmopathy and Graves' hyperthyroidism. MiXCR, applied by TCRdb to the multiplex PCR reads, yields one record per CDR3 protein. The table has about 400,000 distinct CDR3 sequences, about 18% seen once. The sequenced sample was peripheral blood. The receptors stem from a young woman with Graves' ophthalmopathy. Each CDR3 is given with its conserved first and last residue. A D gene is named only where the DNA matches it firmly. Not every row has a clone size; where given, it reads once, few, many or a size class.

D,length,V,J,size,DNA,CDR3
.,12,TRBV6-6,TRBJ1-6,many,TGTGCCAGCAGTTACTCGCGTTCACCCCTCCACTTT,CASSYSRSPLHF
.,15,TRBV11-1,TRBJ2-7,many,TGTGCCAGCAGCTCCCTCGGCATCCCCGTCTACGAGCAGTACTTC,CASSSLGIPVYEQYF
.,15,TRBV24-1,TRBJ1-1,many,TGTGCCACCAGTGATTCCGGGACACCGAACACTGAAGCTTTCTTT,CATSDSGTPNTEAFF
TRBD1,15,TRBV28,TRBJ1-5,many,TGTGCCAGCAGTTTCACAGGGGGCATAAATCAGCCCCAGCATTTT,CASSFTGGINQPQHF
.,13,TRBV9,TRBJ1-1,.,TGTGCCAGCAACCAACCCGGGGGCACTGAAGCTTTCTTT,CASNQPGGTEAFF
.,13,TRBV28,TRBJ1-1,many,TGTGCCAGCAGTGGCGTCAACAGGTTTGAAGCTTTCTTT,CASSGVNRFEAFF
.,16,TRBV4-3,TRBJ1-1,many,TGCGCCAGCAGCCAAAACTCCCGGGGGAGAAGCACTGAAGCTTTCTTT,CASSQNSRGRSTEAFF
TRBD2,13,TRBV28,TRBJ2-5,many,TGTGCCAGCCTCAGCGGGGGCCAAGAGACCCAGTACTTC,CASLSGGQETQYF
TRBD2,14,TRBV11-2,TRBJ2-7,many,TGTGCCAGCAGCTTAGATTCGGGGGGAAACGGGCAGTACTTC,CASSLDSGGNGQYF
.,12,TRBV7-9,TRBJ2-5,.,TGTGCCAGCAGCTCCGTGGTAGAGACCCAGTACTTC,CASSSVVETQYF
TRBD1,18,TRBV10-1,TRBJ1-2,many,TGCGCCAGCTCCACCACGCCGGGACAGACATCTACTAACTATGGCTACACCTTC,CASSTTPGQTSTNYGYTF
.,16,TRBV11-2,TRBJ2-6,many,TGTGCCAGCAGCCTACAGGGTTACCCTGGGGCCAACGTCCTGACTTTC,CASSLQGYPGANVLTF
TRBD1,15,TRBV10-3,TRBJ2-7,many,TGTGCCATCAGTGAGTCGAGGACAGGGCTCCGAGAGCAGTACTTC,CAISESRTGLREQYF
TRBD1,15,TRBV9,TRBJ1-1,many,TGTGCCAGCAGCGTAGCCTCCGAGGGGGCCGGTGGGGCTTTCTTT,CASSVASEGAGGAFF
.,15,TRBV7-2,TRBJ2-2,.,TGTACCAGCAGCCCTGGGACGGGTAACACCGGGGAGCTGTTTTTT,CTSSPGTGNTGELFF
TRBD1,15,TRBV12-3/TRBV12-4,TRBJ1-5,many,TGTGCCAGCAGTATCGACAGGGGAAGCAATCAGCCCCAGCATTTT,CASSIDRGSNQPQHF
.,11,TRBV30,TRBJ2-7,many,TGTGCCTGGAGTGTTAACTACGAGCAGTACTTC,CAWSVNYEQYF
.,15,TRBV28,TRBJ1-2,.,TGTGCCAGCAAATCCTCAACAGGGACAACTAGCGGCTACACCTTC,CASKSSTGTTSGYTF
.,14,TRBV19,TRBJ1-1,many,TGTGCCAGTATACCCAGGAACATGAACACTGAAGCTTTCTTT,CASIPRNMNTEAFF
TRBD1,16,TRBV27,TRBJ1-1,many,TGTGCCAGCAGAACCCCGGGACAGAATTTTAACACTGAAGCTTTCTTT,CASRTPGQNFNTEAFF
.,14,TRBV20-1,TRBJ2-7,many,TGCAGTGCACTTGAGGCGGGCCGACCCTACGAGCAGTACTTC,CSALEAGRPYEQYF
TRBD1,14,TRBV20-1,TRBJ1-5,many,TGCAGTGCTCTCCTGGACAGGGTCGATCAGCCCCAGCATTTT,CSALLDRVDQPQHF
.,12,TRBV10-1,TRBJ2-5,many,TGCGCCAGCAGTGATCCTGGGGGGACCCAGTACTTC,CASSDPGGTQYF
.,15,TRBV7-2,TRBJ1-1,many,TGTGCCAGCAGCTTAGGAGTGGGGAGGAACACTGAAGCTTTCTTT,CASSLGVGRNTEAFF
.,13,TRBV27,TRBJ2-7,many,TGTGCCAGCAGTTCAGGCTCCCCCTACGAGCAGTACTTC,CASSSGSPYEQYF
TRBD2,16,TRBV30,TRBJ2-7,few,TGTGCCTGGAGTCGAACTCGGACTAGCGGGAACTACGAGCAGTACTTC,CAWSRTRTSGNYEQYF
.,13,TRBV2,TRBJ1-1,many,TGTGCCAGCAACCCCAGGTTGAACACTGAAGCTTTCTTT,CASNPRLNTEAFF
.,15,TRBV6-1,TRBJ2-5,many,TGTGCCAGCAGTCCAATGGACGTGGGGAAAGAGACCCAGTACTTC,CASSPMDVGKETQYF
TRBD2,17,TRBV5-6,TRBJ2-2,many,TGTGCCAGCAGCCCCCGGACTAGCGGGAGGAACACCGGGGAGCTGTTTTTT,CASSPRTSGRNTGELFF
TRBD1,17,TRBV6-2/TRBV6-3,TRBJ1-1,many,TGTGCCAGCAGTACCTGGACAGGGGCGTTGAGCTACACTGAAGCTTTCTTT,CASSTWTGALSYTEAFF
.,15,TRBV2,TRBJ2-7,many,TGTGCCAGCAGGGGCACCGGGGGGCAGGGCTACGAGCAGTACTTC,CASRGTGGQGYEQYF
.,14,TRBV6-1,TRBJ1-1,.,TGTGCCAGCAGTGAAGAACTAGGGGCTACTGAAGCTTTCTTT,CASSEELGATEAFF
TRBD1,14,TRBV10-3,TRBJ1-2,.,TGTGCCATCACTTCCCAAGACAGGGTTAGAGGCTACACCTTC,CAITSQDRVRGYTF
.,12,TRBV18,TRBJ2-7,many,TGTGCCAGCTCACCAAGTGGTCACGAGCAGTACTTC,CASSPSGHEQYF
.,14,TRBV7-9,TRBJ2-2,many,TGTGCCAGCACACCTACAGGAAACACCGGGGAGCTGTTTTTT,CASTPTGNTGELFF
.,14,TRBV28,TRBJ1-1,many,TGTGCCAGCAGGACGAGCCCTCGGAACACTGAAGCTTTCTTT,CASRTSPRNTEAFF
TRBD2,16,TRBV27,TRBJ2-2,many,TGTGCCAGCGCCGCGACTAGCATCTCGAACACCGGGGAGCTGTTTTTT,CASAATSISNTGELFF
.,14,TRBV7-9,TRBJ2-7,many,TGTGCCAGCAGCTGGATTTACCTCTCCTACGAGCAGTACTTC,CASSWIYLSYEQYF
.,13,TRBV7-3,TRBJ2-7,many,TGTGCCAGCAGCTCAACAGGTAACAACGAGCAGTACTTC,CASSSTGNNEQYF
.,15,TRBV14,TRBJ1-3,many,TGTGCCAGCAGCCAGAAACCGGGGCCAAGGACACCCATATATTTT,CASSQKPGPRTPIYF
.,14,TRBV18,TRBJ1-5,many,TGTGCCAGCTCACGGGTAGTGGGGAATCAGCCCCAGCATTTT,CASSRVVGNQPQHF
.,11,TRBV30,TRBJ2-7,.,TGTGCCTGGGGGGCCACCTACGAGCAGTACTTC,CAWGATYEQYF